This T cell receptor beta chain is from a study of human thymus T cells. Resections from corrective heart surgery provided thymus tissue. Immunologically healthy infants in Finland undergoing congenital heart defect surgery were the donors. The CDR3 length is 14 residues. V lost 7 bases, J lost 8 bases, and 20 bases lay in between. Looked up from germline, CDR1 is SGHTA and CDR2 is FQGNSA. Here immunoSEQ multiplex PCR was the method, and the copy in TCRdb shows in-frame clones only, minus some. The data contain about 78,000 clones, just over 95% of them seen just once; the ten biggest clones take up roughly 0.03%.

The receptor comes from a boy younger than two with a congenital heart defect but otherwise immunologically healthy. The chain uses TRBV7-2 and TRBJ1-2, with D maybe TRBD1 (6 bases). Sequencing used thymus tissue. CDR3 region: CASNRGPGAPGYTF. For the CDR3, the DNA is TGTGCCAGCAACCGGGGGCCGGGGGCACCCGGCTACACCTTC.